This TCR beta chain originates from a study of T cell changes during pregnancy in multiple sclerosis. Germline assignment: CDR1 KGHSH and CDR2 LQKENI. Losses at the gene ends were 1 base for V and 0 bases for J; bases not matched to a gene: 10. The CDR3 is 18 residues long. The assay was immunoSEQ multiplex PCR, and TCRdb's table has in-frame clones only and misses some. The data show tens of thousands of clones, about 92% seen once. The chain combines TRBV18 with TRBJ2-3, with TRBD2 matching over 7 bases. The source is a female donor with multiple sclerosis, enrolled in a pregnancy study. The source was CD4+ T cells from peripheral blood mononuclear cells, collected in the third trimester of pregnancy. CDR3 sequence (DNA): TGTGCCAGCTCACCACTTTCGCCTAGCGGCACTAGCACAGATACGCAGTATTTT. This gives the protein CASSPLSPSGTSTDTQYF.